This T cell receptor beta chain is drawn from a study of T cells in Graves' hyperthyroidism and ophthalmopathy. This clonotype was counted once. Germline-derived CDR1 and CDR2 are SGHKS and YYEKEE (reference sequence). Trimming took 3 bases from V and 1 from J; bases not matched to a gene: 8. The CDR3 totals 17 residues. From more than 8 ml of fresh peripheral blood, PBMCs were isolated. Regions amplified from RNA transcripts were the TCR beta CDR3 regions. HTBI primers were used for first-round RT-PCR of the TCR CDR3. From the multiplex PCR reads, TCRdb called clonotypes with MiXCR, one entry per CDR3 protein. The data show around 700,000 distinct CDR3 sequences, around 40% seen once.

The receptor's source is a woman aged 40-49 years with Graves' hyperthyroidism. Material: blood. The rearrangement uses TRBV5-5 and TRBJ2-7, with TRBD2 matching over 12 bases. The CDR3 protein is CASSSGTSGFRSYEQYF. The DNA of the CDR3 is TGTGCCAGCAGCTCCGGGACTAGCGGGTTCAGGTCCTACGAGCAGTACTTC.